This T cell receptor (beta chain) was identified in a study of blood T cell repertoires in COVID-19. Clones were read by immunoSEQ multiplex PCR, and TCRdb kept only the in-frame ones, dropping some. This sample has tens of thousands of clones, with around nine tenths found just once. This CDR3 spans 16 amino acids. The germline CDR1 and CDR2 sequences are LNHNV and YYDKDF (reference sequence). Unmatched junction bases numbered 7, after V lost 2 bases and J lost 2 bases. The receptor's source is a woman between 65 and 79 years old with active COVID-19. The sequenced material came from peripheral blood. The chain combines TRBV15 with TRBJ2-3; TRBD2 aligns across 7 bases. The CDR3, as DNA: TGTGCCACCAGCAGACACCTGGGGACTAACACAGATACGCAGTATTTT. Translation gives CATSRHLGTNTDTQYF.